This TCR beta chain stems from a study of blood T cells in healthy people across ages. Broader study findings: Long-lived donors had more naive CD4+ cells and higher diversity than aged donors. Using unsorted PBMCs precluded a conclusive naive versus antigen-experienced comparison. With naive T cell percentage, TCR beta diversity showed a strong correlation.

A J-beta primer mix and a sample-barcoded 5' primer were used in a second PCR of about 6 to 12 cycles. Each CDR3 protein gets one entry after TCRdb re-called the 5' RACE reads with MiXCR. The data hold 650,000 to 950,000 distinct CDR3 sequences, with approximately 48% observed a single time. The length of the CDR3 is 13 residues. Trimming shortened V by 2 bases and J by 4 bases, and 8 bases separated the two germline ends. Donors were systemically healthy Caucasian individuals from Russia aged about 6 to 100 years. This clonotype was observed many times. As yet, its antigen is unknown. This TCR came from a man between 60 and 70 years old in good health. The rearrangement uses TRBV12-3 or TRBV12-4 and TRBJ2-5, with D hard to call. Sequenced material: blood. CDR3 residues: CASSLSSSETQYF. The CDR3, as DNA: TGTGCCAGCAGTTTAAGTAGTTCAGAGACCCAGTACTTC.